This T cell receptor beta chain appears in the sequencing data of a study of long-term antiretroviral therapy in people with HIV. Study-wide results and limits: Information on adherence, resistance and therapy changes was unavailable.

Running of the v3.0 immunoSEQ assay took place at survey level. Here immunoSEQ multiplex PCR was the method, and the copy in TCRdb shows in-frame clones only, minus some. The table lists over 20,000 clones, more than 75% of them singletons, with 2.5% to 3.5% in the top ten. Per germline, CDR1 MDHEN and CDR2 SYDVKM. The ends lost 6 bases at V and 3 bases at J; junction bases unmatched: 7. The CDR3 runs 16 residues. As concerns this clone: Its antigen is not identified.

This sequence was found in a woman in her 50s with HIV. Here the sequenced sample was unsorted PBMCs, taken roughly 2.7 years after starting antiretroviral therapy. The chain recombines TRBV28 with TRBJ2-1, with 11 bases matching TRBD1. The CDR3 spells CASSSDRGPFYNEQFF. CDR3 coding DNA: TGTGCCAGCAGCTCGGACAGGGGGCCTTTCTACAATGAGCAGTTCTTC. Looking up the rest from reference TRBV28 and TRBJ2-1 gives the full variable domain: DVKVTQSSRYLVKRTGEKVFLECVQDMDHENMFWYRQDPGLGLRLIYFSYDVKMKEKGDIPEGYSVSREKKERFSLILESASTNQTSMYLCASSSDRGPFYNEQFFGPGTRLTVL.